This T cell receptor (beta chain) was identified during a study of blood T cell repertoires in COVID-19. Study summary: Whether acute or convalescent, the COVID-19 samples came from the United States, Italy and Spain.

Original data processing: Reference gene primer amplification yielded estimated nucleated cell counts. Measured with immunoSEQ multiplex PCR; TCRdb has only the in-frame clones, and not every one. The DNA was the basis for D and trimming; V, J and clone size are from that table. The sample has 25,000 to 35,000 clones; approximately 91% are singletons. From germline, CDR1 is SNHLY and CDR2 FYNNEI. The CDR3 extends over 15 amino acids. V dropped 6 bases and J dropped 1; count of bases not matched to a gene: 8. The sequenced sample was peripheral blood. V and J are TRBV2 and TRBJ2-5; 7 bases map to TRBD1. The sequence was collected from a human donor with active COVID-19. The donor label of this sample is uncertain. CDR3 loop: CASRVRGQTQETQYF. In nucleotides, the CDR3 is TGTGCCAGCAGGGTGAGGGGACAGACCCAAGAGACCCAGTACTTC.